This TCR beta chain was profiled in a study of blood T cell repertoires in COVID-19. Across the whole study: COVID-19 samples, acute and convalescent, were from the United States, Italy and Spain. T cells, B-cell-depleted T cells, or PBMCs supplied cDNA or gDNA.

Study processing details: Amplified reference gene primers provided the basis for estimating nucleated cell counts. The repertoire was sequenced with immunoSEQ multiplex PCR; TCRdb's copy has only in-frame clones and lacks some. The D gene and trimming were derived from the DNA, and the V and J assignments and clone size from that table. The sample consists of some 250,000 clones, about nine tenths of them appearing once. It was during active infection that Seattle patients were enrolled and then longitudinally followed. This CDR3 region has 15 residues. Germline lookup yields CDR1 SNHLY and CDR2 FYNNEI. V was clipped by 3 bases and J by 4 bases; unmatched bases: 8.

Sequencing was done on a sample of peripheral blood. This sequence joins TRBV2 and TRBJ2-7, with TRBD1 matching 8 bases. This receptor was identified in a woman in her thirties with COVID-19, enrolled during active disease. The CDR3 DNA reads as TGTGCCAGCAGTGACCCCGACAGGGGAGTATACGAGCAGTACTTC. It codes for CASSDPDRGVYEQYF.